One sample yielded the 26 T cell receptor beta chains listed below, sequenced in a study of T cell responses to AZD1222 COVID-19 vaccine. TCRdb's copy holds only in-frame clones and misses some; the assay was immunoSEQ multiplex PCR. The sample shows almost 65,000 clones, 84% of them seen only once. Material: peripheral blood, obtained on day 0 of AZD1222 vaccination. The receptors come from an adult in good health.

The chain links TRBV27 to TRBJ1-5, with D hard to call. The CDR3 has 15 amino acids. V was clipped by 3 bases and J by 2 bases, with 11 bases between them. Germline V gives CDR1 MNHEY, CDR2 SMNVEV (reference sequence). CDR3 sequence: CASSFSSFGNQPQHF. The CDR3 region has the DNA TGTGCCAGCAGTTTCAGCTCTTTCGGCAATCAGCCCCAGCATTTT.

This rearrangement joins TRBV9 to TRBJ2-3; a weak D match, TRBD1 (6 bases). The V gene lost 2 bases and the J gene lost 2 bases, with 12 bases spanning the gap. The CDR3 extends over 15 amino acids. The germline CDR1 and CDR2 sequences are SGDLS and YYNGEE. The CDR3 loop is CASSVDAGVTDTQYF. CDR3 DNA sequence: TGTGCCAGCAGCGTGGACGCAGGGGTCACAGATACGCAGTATTTT.

The chain combines TRBV15 with TRBJ2-5; 8 bases agree with TRBD2. J lost 2 bases, V lost 4 bases, and 9 bases had no gene match. Looked up from germline, CDR1 is LNHNV and CDR2 is YYDKDF (reference sequence). The CDR3 runs 16 residues. The CDR3 protein is CATSKEAASGQETQYF. The CDR3 region has the DNA TGTGCCACCAGCAAAGAAGCGGCTAGCGGGCAAGAGACCCAGTACTTC.

V and J are TRBV10-2 and TRBJ2-1; 13 bases fit TRBD2. The ends lost 3 bases at V and 4 bases at J; junction bases unmatched: 6. Germline V gene lookup returns CDR1 WSHSY and CDR2 SAAADI. CDR3 length: 17 amino acids. CDR3 sequence (DNA): TGCGCCAGCAGTGACGGCACTAGCGGGGGGGCTTACAATGAGCAGTTCTTC. It specifies CASSDGTSGGAYNEQFF.

This sequence joins TRBV19 and TRBJ2-1; the D is unclear. The CDR3 loop spans 12 amino acids. Germline V gene sequence: CDR1 LNHDA, CDR2 SQIVND (reference sequence). The V gene lost 1 base and the J gene lost 3 bases, with 1 base spanning the gap. The CDR3 DNA reads TGTGCCAGTAGTATAGTCTACAATGAGCAGTTCTTC. It encodes CASSIVYNEQFF.

The chain has TRBV6-4 and TRBJ1-1; 11 bases fit TRBD1. Looked up from germline, CDR1 is MRHNA and CDR2 is SNTAGT. With 6 bases clipped from V and 6 bases from J, the junction kept 3 bases outside the gene matches. This CDR3 comprises 13 residues. CDR3 nucleotide sequence: TGTGCCAGCAGGAGGACAGGGGGCTCTGAAGCTTTCTTT. Translation: CASRRTGGSEAFF.

This clone was detected only once. The rearrangement links TRBV19 to TRBJ2-3; TRBD2 aligns across 9 bases. The germline V gene encodes CDR1 LNHDA and CDR2 SQIVND (reference sequence). The CDR3 is 15 residues long. V shed 8 bases, J shed 5 bases, and the junction held 11 bases outside the gene matches. The CDR3 nucleotides read TGTGCCAGTCATAATCCGGGTAGCGGGGGAGATACGCAGTATTTT. It translates to CASHNPGSGGDTQYF.

The DNA for the CDR3 is TGCAGCGTTGAAGGACTAGCGGGGGTTTACAATGAGCAGTTCTTC. Translating gives CSVEGLAGVYNEQFF. The rearrangement joins TRBV29-1 to TRBJ2-1; 12 bases map to TRBD2. Germline values: CDR1 SQVTM, CDR2 ANQGSEA. CDR3 size: 15 residues. V dropped 1 base and J dropped 4; count of bases not matched to a gene: 2.

J is TRBJ1-1 and V is TRBV19; 8 bases agree with TRBD1. The germline gives CDR1 LNHDA, CDR2 SQIVND (reference sequence). Losses at the gene ends were 5 bases for V and 1 base for J; bases not matched to a gene: 3. The CDR3 consists of 14 residues. The CDR3 DNA reads as TGTGCCAGTAGTGTGCAGGGGGCGAACACTGAAGCTTTCTTT. Translating gives CASSVQGANTEAFF.

This clone appeared once. The rearrangement joins TRBV7-9 to TRBJ2-7; the D gene is possibly TRBD1 (6 bases). V lost 5 bases and J 2 bases, leaving 13 bases between the germline ends. The germline V gene encodes CDR1 SEHNR and CDR2 FQNEAQ (reference sequence). The CDR3 contains 14 residues. The CDR3 loop reads CASSPRDTPYEQYF. The DNA of the CDR3 is TGTGCCAGCAGCCCTCGGGACACCCCCTACGAGCAGTACTTC.

The genes are TRBV6-5 and TRBJ1-1; 7 bases map to TRBD1. The germline gives CDR1 MNHEY, CDR2 SVGAGI. The CDR3 is made up of 14 amino acids. The V segment lost 1 base and the J segment 6 bases; nucleotides outside the gene matches: 5. The CDR3 DNA reads as TGTGCCAGCAGTTACTTACAGGGGAGGGCTGAAGCTTTCTTT. Its translation is CASSYLQGRAEAFF.

This clone has just a few counts. This sequence joins TRBV15 and TRBJ2-2; no clear D gene. Trimming took off 1 base at V and 6 bases at J, with 9 bases between the two ends. CDR1 and CDR2 (germline): LNHNV, YYDKDF (reference sequence). The CDR3 contains 14 residues. Written as DNA, the CDR3 is TGTGCCACCAGCAGAGGCGGCACGCCCGGGGAGCTGTTTTTT. This codes for CATSRGGTPGELFF. The full variable domain, with the rest looked up from reference TRBV15 and TRBJ2-2, is DAMVIQNPRYQVTQFGKPVTLSCSQTLNHNVMYWYQQKSSQAPKLLFHYYDKDFNNEADTPDNFQSRRPNTSFCFLDIRSPGLGDTAMYLCATSRGGTPGELFFGEGSRLTVL.

The chain combines TRBV12-3 or TRBV12-4 with TRBJ2-5; unclear D gene. The CDR3 has 13 amino acids. V lost 0 bases, J lost 5 bases, and 7 bases lay in between. The CDR3 region is CASSLARPETQYF. The CDR3 region has the DNA TGTGCCAGCAGTTTAGCGCGACCCGAGACCCAGTACTTC.

The chain carries TRBV9 and TRBJ2-7, with no clear D. Germline CDR1 is SGDLS and CDR2 is YYNGEE. The CDR3 is made up of 14 amino acids. V was pared by 0 bases and J by 0 bases, with 7 bases between. In DNA form, the CDR3 reads TGTGCCAGCAGCGTAGAAAAGAGCTCCTACGAGCAGTACTTC. Translation: CASSVEKSSYEQYF.

This chain links TRBV12-3 or TRBV12-4 with TRBJ1-2; perhaps TRBD1 as D (6 bases). Between the trimmed V and J ends, which lost 6 bases and 4 bases, there was a span of 12 bases. The CDR3 contains 13 residues. CDR3 in amino acids: CASRRGAVYGYTF. In nucleotides, the CDR3 is TGTGCCAGCAGAAGGGGGGCGGTCTATGGCTACACCTTC.

The chain is built from TRBV19 and TRBJ2-2, with 10 bases fitting TRBD1. Germline values: CDR1 LNHDA, CDR2 SQIVND (reference sequence). This CDR3 contains 15 residues. The V segment lost 4 bases and the J segment 3 bases; nucleotides outside the gene matches: 2. CDR3 sequence reads: CASSTDRGDTGELFF. In DNA, the CDR3 is TGTGCCAGTAGTACGGACAGGGGGGACACCGGGGAGCTGTTTTTT. Filled out from reference TRBV19 and TRBJ2-2, the complete variable domain reads DGGITQSPKYLFRKEGQNVTLSCEQNLNHDAMYWYRQDPGQGLRLIYYSQIVNDFQKGDIAEGYSVSREKKESFPLTVTSAQKNPTAFYLCASSTDRGDTGELFFGEGSRLTVL.

The CDR3 bases are TGTGCCAGCAGCCCCGAGGGGGCCGAAATCGACGAGCAGTACTTC. This gives the protein CASSPEGAEIDEQYF. The V and J genes are TRBV5-8 and TRBJ2-7; 7 bases align to TRBD1. Trimming removed 4 bases from V and 5 bases from J; junction bases left unmatched: 12. Per the germline V gene, CDR1 is SGHTS and CDR2 is YDEGEE. There are 15 residues in the CDR3. The whole variable domain, filled in from reference TRBV5-8 and TRBJ2-7, reads EAGVTQSPTHLIKTRGQQATLRCSPISGHTSVYWYQQALGLGLQFLLWYDEGEERNRGNFPPRFSGRQFPNYSSELNVNALELEDSALYLCASSPEGAEIDEQYFGPGTRLTVT.

The chain is built from TRBV4-1 and TRBJ2-7, with a weak D call TRBD2 (5 bases). The CDR3 has 15 amino acids. V gave up 0 bases and J gave up 2 bases, with 11 bases separating them. Germline V gene lookup returns CDR1 MGHRA and CDR2 YSYEKL. The CDR3 protein is CASSQDGAGTYEQYF. Written as DNA, the CDR3 is TGCGCCAGCAGCCAAGATGGAGCCGGGACCTACGAGCAGTACTTC.

There are a few counts of this clone. V and J are TRBV5-6 and TRBJ2-5; weak D call: TRBD2 (6 bases). Trimming shortened V by 3 bases and J by 4 bases, and 13 bases separated the two germline ends. Germline CDR1 reads SGHDT; CDR2 reads YYEEEE. This CDR3 comprises 14 residues. CDR3 in amino acids: CASSSGVSGETQYF. The CDR3 bases are TGTGCCAGCAGCTCGGGGGTCAGCGGAGAGACCCAGTACTTC.

The gene calls are TRBV19 and TRBJ2-7; D possibly corresponds to TRBD2 (7 bases). Trimming pared 7 bases from V and 3 bases from J, leaving 31 bases between. Germline lookup yields CDR1 LNHDA and CDR2 SQIVND (reference sequence). This CDR3 spans 19 amino acids. CDR3 region: CASTALRRGPRGERYEQYF. For the CDR3, the DNA is TGTGCCAGTACCGCTCTCAGGCGGGGGCCGAGGGGGGAACGCTACGAGCAGTACTTC.

The chain recombines TRBV5-1 with TRBJ2-1; unclear D gene. CDR1 is SGHRS, CDR2 YFSETQ, per germline. The CDR3 spans 16 residues. Deletions cut 4 bases from V and 0 bases from J, with 14 bases between. Written as DNA, the CDR3 is TGCGCCAGCAGCCCCTACTACATAAACTCCTACAATGAGCAGTTCTTC. Its protein is CASSPYYINSYNEQFF.

This clone appeared many times. This chain connects TRBV7-2 to TRBJ2-7, with D perhaps TRBD1 or TRBD2 (6 bases each). Germline V gene lookup returns CDR1 SGHTA and CDR2 FQGNSA. The length of the CDR3 is 16 residues. With 5 bases removed from V and 1 base from J, the gap between germline ends came to 18 bases. This chain's CDR3 is CASSPKGGSRSYEQYF. CDR3 bases: TGTGCCAGCAGCCCTAAGGGGGGCAGTAGATCCTACGAGCAGTACTTC. Full variable domain (rest looked up from reference TRBV7-2 and TRBJ2-7): GAGVSQSPSNKVTEKGKDVELRCDPISGHTALYWYRQSLGQGLEFLIYFQGNSAPDKSGLPSDRFSAERTGGSVSTLTIQRTQQEDSAVYLCASSPKGGSRSYEQYFGPGTRLTVT.

The chain combines TRBV5-1 with TRBJ1-2, with TRBD1 matching 7 bases. Germline assignment: CDR1 SGHRS and CDR2 YFSETQ. The CDR3 length is 16 residues. J lost 4 bases, V lost 0 bases, and 9 bases had no gene match. The CDR3 sequence: CASSLAEGGLVYGYTF. DNA for the CDR3: TGCGCCAGCAGCTTGGCGGAAGGGGGCCTTGTCTATGGCTACACCTTC.

CDR3 sequence reads: CASSPGTGAYEQYF. In DNA, the CDR3 is TGTGCCAGCAGCCCCGGGACAGGGGCCTACGAGCAGTACTTC. V is TRBV5-6 and J is TRBJ2-7, with 10 bases matching TRBD1. There are 14 residues in the CDR3. Trimming removed 4 bases from V and 2 bases from J; junction bases left unmatched: 3. Germline CDR1 and CDR2: SGHDT and YYEEEE. Based on the CDR3 plus reference TRBV5-6 and TRBJ2-7, the full variable domain is DAGVTQSPTHLIKTRGQQVTLRCSPKSGHDTVSWYQQALGQGPQFIFQYYEEEERQRGNFPDRFSGHQFPNYSSELNVNALLLGDSALYLCASSPGTGAYEQYFGPGTRLTVT.

The rearrangement joins TRBV25-1 to TRBJ2-2; 9 nucleotides match TRBD1. With 7 bases clipped from V and 4 bases from J, the junction kept 10 bases outside the gene matches. CDR1 and CDR2 (germline): MGHDK, SYGVNS. The CDR3 is 16 residues long. In DNA form, the CDR3 reads TGTGCCAGCACCTCGCGTGGGACAGGGTCCACCGGGGAGCTGTTTTTT. It translates to CASTSRGTGSTGELFF.

This chain links TRBV29-1 with TRBJ2-3; 9 bases are a match to TRBD2. J gave up 5 bases and V 7 bases, and 7 bases lay outside the gene matches. In germline, CDR1 is SQVTM, CDR2 ANQGSEA. The CDR3 sequence is 13 residues long. The CDR3, as DNA: TGCAGCGCCCGACTAGCGGTGATAGATACGCAGTATTTT. Encoded protein: CSARLAVIDTQYF.